A single sample gave rise to the 19 T cell receptor beta chains below, sequenced in a study of shared clonotypes between healthy human individuals. The method was immunoSEQ multiplex PCR; TCRdb's version includes in-frame clones alone and lacks a portion of them. The sample lists 2,500,000 or so clones; roughly 93% were seen once. Sequenced sample: naive CD4+ T cells from PBMCs. Subset meaning: CD45RA+ positively selected. The receptors were sampled from a man aged 18 to 29 in good health. Some clones in this sample may be carry-over from other donors' samples.

This sequence joins TRBV19 and TRBJ2-1, with D perhaps matching TRBD1 (6 bases). The CDR3 spans 14 residues. V dropped 4 bases and J dropped 7 bases, with 14 bases sitting between them. Germline V gene sequence: CDR1 LNHDA, CDR2 SQIVND (reference sequence). The CDR3 nucleotides read TGTGCCAGTAGTAATCCCTCAGGGGCAAATGAGCAGTTCTTC. Protein: CASSNPSGANEQFF.

V and J are TRBV11-2 and TRBJ2-7; 9 nucleotides match TRBD2. V trimming: 1 base; J trimming: 6 bases; junction bases outside the gene matches: 7. The CDR3 loop spans 15 amino acids. CDR1 and CDR2 (germline): SGHAT, FQNNGV. The chain's CDR3 is CASSLGLAGTGEQYF. DNA for the CDR3: TGTGCCAGCAGCTTAGGGCTAGCGGGAACTGGCGAGCAGTACTTC.

The V and J genes are TRBV13 and TRBJ1-1, with D possibly being TRBD1 (5 bases). Germline assignment: CDR1 PRHDT and CDR2 FYEKMQ (reference sequence). This CDR3 has 15 amino acids. V was trimmed by 5 bases and J by 5 bases, leaving 18 bases between them. CDR3 bases: TGTGCCAGCAGCCTGATAGGGGCGGGAGGAACTGAAGCTTTCTTT. Translating it yields CASSLIGAGGTEAFF.

Only one count was recorded for this clone. The chain has TRBV5-1 and TRBJ1-2, with D maybe TRBD1 (6 bases). There are 14 residues in the CDR3. Germline V gene data show CDR1 as SGHRS and CDR2 as YFSETQ. Trimming pared 2 bases from V and 8 bases from J, leaving 16 bases between. The CDR3, as DNA: TGCGCCAGCAGCTTAGGGCTACAGGGCCGGGGCTACACCTTC. Its translation: CASSLGLQGRGYTF.

Concerning this clone: Other DNA sequences within the sample encode an identical CDR3. This chain connects TRBV7-3 to TRBJ2-1, with a weak D call TRBD1 (6 bases). The germline CDR1 and CDR2 sequences are SGHTA and FQGTGA. This CDR3 contains 14 residues. Deletions cut 3 bases from V and 3 bases from J, with 9 bases between. This CDR3 reads CASSLTTGYNEQFF. The DNA for the CDR3 is TGTGCCAGCAGCTTGACGACAGGCTACAATGAGCAGTTCTTC.

The rearrangement uses TRBV23-1 and TRBJ2-7, with D maybe TRBD2 (6 bases). TRBV23-1 is designated an ORF whose function remains uncertain. The V end was cut by 0 bases, the J end by 3 bases, with 9 bases between. The CDR3 is 14 amino acids. The CDR3 is CASSQSRRDYEQYF. The DNA of the CDR3 is TGCGCCAGCAGTCAATCGCGGAGGGACTACGAGCAGTACTTC.

The V and J genes are TRBV28 and TRBJ1-2, with D uncertain. V was trimmed by 5 bases and J by 4 bases, leaving 5 bases between them. The V gene's germline CDR1 is MDHEN and CDR2 SYDVKM. The CDR3 runs 11 residues. The CDR3: CASSGPYGYTF. The CDR3 DNA follows: TGTGCCAGCAGTGGCCCCTATGGCTACACCTTC.

The chain recombines TRBV11-2 with TRBJ2-4; D not resolved. This CDR3 comprises 10 residues. The germline V gene has CDR1 SGHAT and CDR2 FQNNGV. Trimming removed 8 bases from V and 8 bases from J, with 7 bases in between. The CDR3 loop reads CASGLDIQYF. The CDR3 DNA is TGTGCCAGCGGGCTGGACATTCAGTACTTC.

This rearrangement joins TRBV5-4 to TRBJ1-2; D possibly corresponds to TRBD1 (5 bases). V dropped 5 bases and J dropped 4 bases, with 12 bases sitting between them. This CDR3 comprises 13 residues. Germline lookup yields CDR1 SGHNT and CDR2 YYREEE (reference sequence). The CDR3 loop reads CASRPRGGYGYTF. CDR3 in DNA: TGTGCCAGCAGACCTAGGGGCGGCTATGGCTACACCTTC.

The chain combines TRBV28 with TRBJ2-1, with TRBD1 matching over 9 bases. The CDR3 has 16 residues. With 6 bases clipped from V and 7 bases from J, the junction kept 13 bases outside the gene matches. Germline values: CDR1 MDHEN, CDR2 SYDVKM. CDR3 nucleotide sequence: TGTGCCAGCAGCCGAACCGGACAGGGGAAGGGAAATGAGCAGTTCTTC. Residues: CASSRTGQGKGNEQFF. The whole variable domain, filled in from reference TRBV28 and TRBJ2-1, reads DVKVTQSSRYLVKRTGEKVFLECVQDMDHENMFWYRQDPGLGLRLIYFSYDVKMKEKGDIPEGYSVSREKKERFSLILESASTNQTSMYLCASSRTGQGKGNEQFFGPGTRLTVL.

The chain joins TRBV11-1 to TRBJ2-1, with 7 bases that match TRBD2. Trimming took 5 bases from V and 6 from J; bases not matched to a gene: 16. CDR3 length equals 17 residues. The V gene's germline CDR1 is SGHAT and CDR2 FQDESV (reference sequence). The CDR3 is CASSQSWVAGTPNEQFF. The CDR3 DNA reads TGTGCCAGCAGCCAGTCGTGGGTAGCGGGCACGCCCAATGAGCAGTTCTTC.

This clone was found once. Other DNA sequences in this sample translate to the same CDR3. The chain is built from TRBV28 and TRBJ1-5; D may be TRBD1 (5 bases). The CDR3 runs to 15 residues. Germline-derived CDR1 and CDR2 are MDHEN and SYDVKM. The V and J ends lost 4 bases and 4 bases respectively, with 14 bases between them. Here the CDR3 DNA reads TGTGCCAGCAGTTCCCCGGGGCTCGGGAATCAGCCCCAGCATTTT. Amino acids: CASSSPGLGNQPQHF.

J is TRBJ1-4 and V is TRBV4-3; D is undetermined. From germline, CDR1 is LGHNA and CDR2 YSLEER. This CDR3 is 16 amino acids long. Trimming left V 1 base short and J 2 bases short, with 11 bases between. CDR3 loop: CASSQAWRRTNEKLFF. The CDR3 nucleotides read TGCGCCAGCAGCCAAGCATGGAGGAGGACTAATGAAAAACTGTTTTTT.

The chain employs TRBV21-1 and TRBJ1-5. TRBV21-1 is classified as a pseudogene. CDR3 length equals 17 residues. The CDR3 loop is CASSRGREDLLDQPQHF. In nucleotides, the CDR3 is TGTGCCAGCAGCAGGGGCAGGGAGGACCTGTTAGATCAGCCCCAGCATTTT.

The chain uses TRBV5-4 and TRBJ2-1; 7 nucleotides agree with TRBD2. V lost 0 bases and J lost 0; bases outside the gene matches: 6. The CDR3 is 17 amino acids. Germline loops: CDR1 SGHNT, CDR2 YYREEE (reference sequence). As DNA, the CDR3 is TGTGCCAGCAGCTTGGGTGGTGCGGGAGTCTCCTACAATGAGCAGTTCTTC. Its protein is CASSLGGAGVSYNEQFF.

CDR3 residues: CASSLNPRVKQETQYF. CDR3 in DNA: TGTGCCAGCAGCTTAAATCCCAGGGTCAAACAAGAGACCCAGTACTTC. The chain is built from TRBV7-2 and TRBJ2-5; D possibly corresponds to TRBD1 (5 bases). The CDR3 is 16 amino acids. The germline CDR1 and CDR2 sequences are SGHTA and FQGNSA. V was pared by 2 bases and J by 2 bases, with 15 bases between.

The chain is built from TRBV4-1 and TRBJ1-4; D uncertain. This CDR3 is built from 15 residues. Looked up from germline, CDR1 is MGHRA and CDR2 is YSYEKL. V was cut by 6 bases and J by 8 bases, with 19 bases left in between. The CDR3 spells CASSLSPASREKLFF. The CDR3 DNA reads TGCGCCAGCAGTCTATCACCGGCCTCTAGGGAAAAACTGTTTTTT.

This clone is a singleton in its sample. V gene TRBV25-1 combines with J gene TRBJ2-7; tentative D call: TRBD2 (5 bases). CDR1 is MGHDK, CDR2 SYGVNS, per germline. V was shortened by 1 base and J by 6 bases, with 16 bases between the two germline ends. The length of the CDR3 is 15 residues. The CDR3 is CASSEFADLVGEQYF. In DNA, the CDR3 is TGTGCCAGCAGTGAATTCGCGGACTTGGTCGGCGAGCAGTACTTC.

The chain is built from TRBV4-1 and TRBJ2-1; 9 nucleotides align to TRBD1. The ends lost 0 bases at V and 3 bases at J; junction bases unmatched: 12. Looked up from germline, CDR1 is MGHRA and CDR2 is YSYEKL. This CDR3 is 19 amino acids long. Here the CDR3 DNA reads TGCGCCAGCAGCCAAGATCCAATGGCCGGGACAGGGTACTACAATGAGCAGTTCTTC. Protein: CASSQDPMAGTGYYNEQFF.